A selection of T cell receptor beta chains follows, all from one sample in a study of blood T cell repertoires in COVID-19. Clones were read by immunoSEQ multiplex PCR, and TCRdb kept only the in-frame ones, dropping some. The table has a few hundred thousand clones, 70% to 90% seen once. What was sequenced was peripheral blood. These receptors were obtained from a woman between 45 and 60 years old with COVID-19, enrolled during active disease. The conserved cysteine and the conserved F or W are not part of the CDR3 here. Fields, in order: CDR3 protein, V gene, J gene.

ASSYSVGSAEAF	TRBV6-2/TRBV6-3	TRBJ1-1
ASSRDSYTEAF	TRBV5-4	TRBJ1-1
ASTPLRGTDTQY	TRBV11-3	TRBJ2-3
ASSSSSYNEQF	TRBV7-3	TRBJ2-1
ASSISGTQAAQH	TRBV19	TRBJ1-5
ASSPQGDSEAF	TRBV12-3/TRBV12-4	TRBJ1-1
ASSFLHGSGIQY	TRBV5-6	TRBJ2-4
ASSAGGPLAKNIQY	TRBV5-6	TRBJ2-4
ASSLHPGGYNEQF	TRBV5-6	TRBJ2-1
ASSSRQATYGYT	TRBV5-6	TRBJ1-2
ASSHSKAGLSEQY	TRBV19	TRBJ2-7
ASSALPQRLASYEQY	TRBV5-1	TRBJ2-7
ASSLVTPKSGAEAF	TRBV11-2	TRBJ1-1
ASSRQGGPYGYT	TRBV6-5	TRBJ1-2
SAVGNSGGVEF	TRBV29-1	TRBJ2-1
ASSFLAGVGYEQY	TRBV28	TRBJ2-7
ASRRGTSYGYT	TRBV27	TRBJ1-2
ASSQTRLAGNTGELF	TRBV3-1/TRBV3-2	TRBJ2-2
ASSSFFRANTGELF	TRBV3-1/TRBV3-2	TRBJ2-2
ASSLDRNTEAF	TRBV5-8	TRBJ1-1
ASSPKWGQGGYGYT	TRBV5-1	TRBJ1-2
ASSLAQGFANTIY	TRBV19	TRBJ1-3
ATSDHFSRWTSGSRSSYNEQF	TRBV24-1	TRBJ2-1
ASSLERWADGEINEQY	TRBV7-7	TRBJ2-7
ASSPQNLAGGNEQF	TRBV18	TRBJ2-1
ASSFGTSGTYNEQF	TRBV11-3	TRBJ2-1
ASSLVARWRSYEQY	TRBV6-5	TRBJ2-7
ASSLGPGSHNEQF	TRBV11-1	TRBJ2-1